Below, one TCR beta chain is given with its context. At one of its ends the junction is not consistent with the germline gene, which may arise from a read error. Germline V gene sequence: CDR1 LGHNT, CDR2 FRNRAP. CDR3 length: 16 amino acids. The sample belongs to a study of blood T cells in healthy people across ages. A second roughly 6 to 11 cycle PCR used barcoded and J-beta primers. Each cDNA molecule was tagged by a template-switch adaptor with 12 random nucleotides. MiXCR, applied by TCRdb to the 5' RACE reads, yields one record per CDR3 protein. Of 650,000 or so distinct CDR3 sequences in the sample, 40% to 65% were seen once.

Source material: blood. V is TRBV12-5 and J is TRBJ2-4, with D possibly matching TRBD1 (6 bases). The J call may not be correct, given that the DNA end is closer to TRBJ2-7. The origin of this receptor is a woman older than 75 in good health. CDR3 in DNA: TGTGCTAGTGGTTTGACCCGTAAGGACAGCTCCCACGAGCAGTACTTC. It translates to CASGLTRKDSSHEQYF.